This paragraph reports one T cell receptor (beta chain). This sample is drawn from a study of human T cells and chemical hapten exposure. The wider study: Patch tests put 0.01% DPC on the upper back, read at 6 days.

V lost 1 base, J lost 10 bases, and 10 bases stayed unmatched. The CDR3 extends over 16 amino acids. Specified time point: patch test 2, 6 weeks after DPC sensitization. As for treatment: therapeutic diphenylcyclopropenone sensitization with weekly scalp DPC. TCRdb redid the calling of the RACE reads with MiXCR, one entry per CDR3 protein. Of over 65,000 distinct CDR3 sequences in the sample, approximately 10% were seen once. This chain uses TRBV12-3 or TRBV12-4 with TRBJ1-6; 7 bases map to TRBD1. Sequenced material: whole blood, taken in connection with sensitization to the hapten diphenylcyclopropenone (DPC). This receptor was identified in a man in his late teens or twenties with alopecia areata. Some clones in this sample may be carry-over from other donors' samples. The CDR3 coding sequence is TGTGCCAGCAGTTTAGGGGAGACAGGGAGGGAATCACCCCTCCACTTT. It yields the protein CASSLGETGRESPLHF.